One and the same sample provided the 4 T cell receptor beta chains below, sequenced in a study of shared clonotypes between healthy human individuals. Positively selected for CCR7, the CD45RO-negative cells used as naive CD8 cells excluded terminally differentiated effector memory CD45RA+ cells. Libraries were prepared by immunoSEQ multiplex PCR; TCRdb keeps only in-frame clonotypes and omits some of them. The sample holds about 2.1 million clones; 85% to 95% are singletons and the top ten take 1.5% to 2%. Material for sequencing was naive CD8+ T cells from PBMCs. The receptor set was obtained from a man aged 18 to 29 in good health. Some clones in this sample may be carry-over from other donors' samples.

The chain employs TRBV9 and TRBJ1-4; 7 bases agree with TRBD1. Germline V gene sequence: CDR1 SGDLS, CDR2 YYNGEE. The V segment lost 4 bases and the J segment 0 bases; nucleotides outside the gene matches: 6. There are 16 residues in the CDR3. For the CDR3, the DNA is TGTGCCAGCAGCCCGACAGGGCGTACAACTAATGAAAAACTGTTTTTT. Protein: CASSPTGRTTNEKLFF.

The V gene is TRBV28, the J gene TRBJ1-6; D is undetermined. Trimming shortened V by 6 bases and J by 5 bases, and 14 bases separated the two germline ends. Looked up from germline, CDR1 is MDHEN and CDR2 is SYDVKM. The length of the CDR3 is 15 residues. The CDR3 sequence is CASRSPVPHNSPLHF. CDR3 DNA: TGTGCCAGCAGGTCACCGGTGCCACATAATTCACCCCTCCACTTT.

CDR3 coding DNA: TGCGCCAGCAGCGACCGGACTAGCGGACTAGATACGCAGTATTTT. This gives the protein CASSDRTSGLDTQYF. The genes are TRBV4-1 and TRBJ2-3; 10 bases agree with TRBD2. V trimming: 5 bases; J trimming: 5 bases; junction bases outside the gene matches: 7. Germline lookup yields CDR1 MGHRA and CDR2 YSYEKL. The CDR3 has 15 amino acids.

The gene calls are TRBV11-2 and TRBJ2-7; a weak D match, TRBD2 (6 bases). The germline V and J ends were trimmed by 6 bases and 4 bases, with 13 bases remaining between them. The CDR3 totals 13 residues. CDR1 and CDR2 from the germline V gene are SGHAT and FQNNGV. The chain's CDR3 is CASRTGLLYEQYF. The CDR3 DNA sequence: TGTGCCAGCAGGACGGGACTCCTATACGAGCAGTACTTC.